The 19 T cell receptor beta chains below all came from one sample that was sequenced in a study of PD-L1 blockade in urothelial cancer. Repertoires were generated with immunoSEQ multiplex PCR, while TCRdb's copy carries only in-frame clones and drops some. The sample records tens of thousands of clones, around 88% being singletons. Time point specified: pretreatment peripheral blood. The material sequenced was PBMCs, taken around atezolizumab (anti-PD-L1) treatment. These receptors came from an older woman with urothelial cancer.

With respect to this clone: One junction end disagrees with the germline gene, perhaps due to a read error. The gene calls are TRBV10-3 and TRBJ2-3; 7 bases align to TRBD1. The germline V gene has CDR1 ENHRY and CDR2 SYGVKD. The CDR3 consists of 12 residues. The CDR3 reads CAISETDRDSRF. The CDR3 DNA reads as TGTGCCATCAGTGAGACAGACCGGGACAGTCGTTTT.

Notes on this clone: Mismatch with germline at one junction end may stem from a read error. The rearrangement links TRBV27 to TRBJ1-1, with D hard to call. The CDR3 length is 13 residues. From germline, CDR1 is MNHEY and CDR2 SMNVEV (reference sequence). CDR3 protein: CASGLRYSTEAFF. In DNA form, the CDR3 reads TGTGCCAGCGGTTTGAGGTATTCCACTGAAGCTTTCTTT.

The chain uses TRBV29-1 and TRBJ2-7; TRBD2 might be the D (5 bases). Germline values: CDR1 SQVTM, CDR2 ANQGSEA. The V end was cut by 0 bases, the J end by 2 bases, with 17 bases between. The CDR3 is 16 amino acids. This chain's CDR3 is CSVEDLRLAGPYEQYF. The CDR3 DNA follows: TGCAGCGTTGAAGATCTTAGGCTAGCAGGACCCTACGAGCAGTACTTC.

The chain links TRBV9 to TRBJ2-1, with TRBD2 matching 11 bases. The CDR3 length is 14 residues. Germline lookup yields CDR1 SGDLS and CDR2 YYNGEE. The ends lost 3 bases at V and 10 bases at J; junction bases unmatched: 6. The CDR3 sequence: CASSGLAGPYEQFF. Here the CDR3 DNA reads TGTGCCAGCAGCGGACTAGCGGGACCCTACGAGCAGTTCTTC.

The J gene is TRBJ2-4, the V gene TRBV28; 16 bases are a match to TRBD2. V lost 5 bases, J lost 7 bases, and 11 bases stayed unmatched. Germline-derived CDR1 and CDR2 are MDHEN and SYDVKM. The CDR3 loop spans 18 amino acids. The CDR3 nucleotides read TGTGCCAGCAGTCCAACCGGGACTAGCGGGAGGGTTGGTAACATTCAGTACTTC. This codes for CASSPTGTSGRVGNIQYF.

The chain has TRBV9 and TRBJ1-4; 8 positions match TRBD1. Germline V gene sequence: CDR1 SGDLS, CDR2 YYNGEE. CDR3 length equals 18 residues. V lost 4 bases to trimming and J lost 4 bases; unmatched junction nucleotides: 15. The CDR3 spells CASSTQSQGAGSNEKLFF. The CDR3 bases are TGTGCCAGCAGCACGCAAAGTCAGGGGGCGGGTAGTAATGAAAAACTGTTTTTT.

V gene TRBV7-2 combines with J gene TRBJ2-3; D gene ambiguous. The CDR3 has 14 residues. The V end was cut by 5 bases, the J end by 1 base, with 10 bases between. Germline V gene sequence: CDR1 SGHTA, CDR2 FQGNSA. CDR3 nucleotides: TGTGCCAGCAGCCGTGGCCTTCGCACAGATACGCAGTATTTT. Its translation is CASSRGLRTDTQYF.

In its sample, this clone was seen a few times. The CDR3 loop is CASSPSGFYEQYF. The CDR3 DNA reads as TGTGCCAGCAGCCCGTCGGGGTTTTACGAGCAGTACTTC. The chain has TRBV7-2 and TRBJ2-7; weak D call: TRBD2 (5 bases). Germline V gene lookup returns CDR1 SGHTA and CDR2 FQGNSA. V lost 5 bases, J lost 4 bases, and 12 bases lay in between. The CDR3 covers 13 residues.

The gene calls are TRBV7-8 and TRBJ2-7; maybe TRBD2 (6 bases). The CDR3 is 13 residues long. The V and J ends lost 3 bases and 4 bases respectively, with 10 bases between them. CDR1 is SGHVS, CDR2 FQNEAQ, per germline. The CDR3 reads CASSFAGGYEQYF. The CDR3 bases are TGTGCCAGCAGCTTCGCCGGGGGATACGAGCAGTACTTC. The full variable domain, completed using reference TRBV7-8 and TRBJ2-7, is GAGVSQSPRYKVAKRGQDVALRCDPISGHVSLFWYQQALGQGPEFLTYFQNEAQLDKSGLPSDRFFAERPEGSVSTLKIQRTQQEDSAVYLCASSFAGGYEQYFGPGTRLTVT.

The CDR3 DNA follows: TGTGCCAGCAGCTTGGCAGGGGGTGGCAGCTCCTACGAGCAGTACTTC. It specifies CASSLAGGGSSYEQYF. This sequence joins TRBV5-5 and TRBJ2-7, with TRBD1 matching 7 bases. The CDR3 consists of 16 residues. The ends lost 0 bases at V and 0 bases at J; junction bases unmatched: 6. The germline gives CDR1 SGHKS, CDR2 YYEKEE (reference sequence).

The rearrangement links TRBV29-1 to TRBJ2-2; 8 nucleotides line up with TRBD2. The CDR3 loop spans 14 amino acids. After removal of 4 bases from V and 6 bases from J, the junction contained 7 bases not matched to a gene. The germline V gene has CDR1 SQVTM and CDR2 ANQGSEA. CDR3 residues: CSVGAGGGSGELFF. Here the CDR3 DNA reads TGCAGCGTTGGTGCGGGAGGTGGATCCGGGGAGCTGTTTTTT.

The chain has TRBV29-1 and TRBJ2-7; 8 positions agree with TRBD2. CDR1 is SQVTM, CDR2 ANQGSEA, per germline. V trimming: 4 bases; J trimming: 0 bases; junction bases outside the gene matches: 8. The CDR3 covers 15 residues. The CDR3 spells CSVGGTSGFSYEQYF. The CDR3, as DNA: TGCAGCGTTGGCGGAACTAGCGGATTCTCCTACGAGCAGTACTTC.

The chain joins TRBV6-5 to TRBJ2-1; D is possibly TRBD2 (6 bases). Germline V gives CDR1 MNHEY, CDR2 SVGAGI. Trimming stripped 7 bases from V and 13 bases from J, with 23 bases between. The CDR3 runs to 14 residues. This CDR3 reads CASNPSREPPRQFF. The CDR3 DNA reads TGTGCCAGCAACCCGAGTCGGGAGCCACCGCGTCAGTTCTTC.

The chain is built from TRBV18 and TRBJ1-1; no clear D gene. This CDR3 has 14 residues. V was clipped by 2 bases and J by 1 base, with 8 bases between them. Germline V gene lookup returns CDR1 KGHSH and CDR2 LQKENI. CDR3 sequence (DNA): TGTGCCAGCTCACCAATCGTCGGGAACACTGAAGCTTTCTTT. Protein product: CASSPIVGNTEAFF.

The chain links TRBV7-6 to TRBJ2-7; TRBD2 aligns across 11 bases. The junction had 2 bases not matched to a gene; V was cut back by 4 bases and J by 3 bases. The CDR3 has 14 amino acids. Germline V CDR1 and CDR2: SGHVS, FNYEAQ. CDR3 sequence reads: CASSSGTSGYEQYF. The CDR3 nucleotides are TGTGCCAGCAGCTCAGGGACTAGCGGCTACGAGCAGTACTTC. Complete variable domain (other parts from reference TRBV7-6 and TRBJ2-7): GAGVSQSPRYKVTKRGQDVALRCDPISGHVSLYWYRQALGQGPEFLTYFNYEAQQDKSGLPNDRFSAERPEGSISTLTIQRTEQRDSAMYRCASSSGTSGYEQYFGPGTRLTVT.

The J gene is TRBJ2-7, the V gene TRBV27; D possibly corresponds to TRBD2 (5 bases). The CDR3 runs 12 residues. Germline V gives CDR1 MNHEY, CDR2 SMNVEV (reference sequence). V dropped 8 bases and J dropped 8 bases, with 16 bases sitting between them. The CDR3 coding sequence is TGTGCCAGCCAAACGGGGTCCTTTCAGCAGTACTTC. This gives the protein CASQTGSFQQYF.

The chain is built from TRBV7-9 and TRBJ1-2; 7 bases are shared with TRBD1. This CDR3 comprises 16 residues. Germline values: CDR1 SEHNR, CDR2 FQNEAQ (reference sequence). Trimming at V came to 4 bases and at J to 1 base, leaving 9 bases not matched to a gene. This chain's CDR3 is CASSSMGQRINYGYTF. As DNA, the CDR3 is TGTGCCAGCAGCTCAATGGGACAGAGGATTAACTATGGCTACACCTTC.

The chain links TRBV28 to TRBJ1-1, with 8 positions matching TRBD1. The germline V gene encodes CDR1 MDHEN and CDR2 SYDVKM. This CDR3 spans 13 amino acids. The V segment lost 5 bases and the J segment 4 bases; nucleotides outside the gene matches: 3. The CDR3 spells CASSTTGGTEAFF. The CDR3 DNA reads as TGTGCCAGCAGTACCACAGGGGGCACTGAAGCTTTCTTT.

The chain carries TRBV2 and TRBJ1-1; D is unclear. The CDR3 contains 13 residues. Germline V lookup: CDR1 SNHLY, CDR2 FYNNEI. V lost 8 bases and J lost 5, with 15 bases in between. CDR3 region: CASHSELGTEAFF. The CDR3 DNA follows: TGTGCCAGCCACTCCGAACTAGGGACTGAAGCTTTCTTT.